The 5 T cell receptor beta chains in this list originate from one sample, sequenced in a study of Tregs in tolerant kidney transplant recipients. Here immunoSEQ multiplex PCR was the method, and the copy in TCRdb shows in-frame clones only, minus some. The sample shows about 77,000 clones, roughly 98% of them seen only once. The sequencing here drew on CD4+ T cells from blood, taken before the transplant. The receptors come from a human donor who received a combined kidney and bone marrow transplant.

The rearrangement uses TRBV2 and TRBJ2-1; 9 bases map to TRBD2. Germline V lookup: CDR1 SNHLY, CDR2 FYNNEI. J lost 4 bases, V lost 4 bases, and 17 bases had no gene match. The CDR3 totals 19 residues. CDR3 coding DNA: TGTGCCAGCAGTGGCCATTGGGGGGGAGCGGGGGGCTTTTACAATGAGCAGTTCTTC. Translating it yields CASSGHWGGAGGFYNEQFF. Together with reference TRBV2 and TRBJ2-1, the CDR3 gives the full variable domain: EPEVTQTPSHQVTQMGQEVILRCVPISNHLYFYWYRQILGQKVEFLVSFYNNEISEKSEIFDDQFSVERPDGSNFTLKIRSTKLEDSAMYFCASSGHWGGAGGFYNEQFFGPGTRLTVL.

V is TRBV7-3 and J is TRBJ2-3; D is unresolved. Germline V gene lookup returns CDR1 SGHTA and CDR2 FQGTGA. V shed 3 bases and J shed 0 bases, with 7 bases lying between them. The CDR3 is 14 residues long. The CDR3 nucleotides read TGTGCCAGCAGCTTTGGGCCGAGCACAGATACGCAGTATTTT. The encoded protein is CASSFGPSTDTQYF.

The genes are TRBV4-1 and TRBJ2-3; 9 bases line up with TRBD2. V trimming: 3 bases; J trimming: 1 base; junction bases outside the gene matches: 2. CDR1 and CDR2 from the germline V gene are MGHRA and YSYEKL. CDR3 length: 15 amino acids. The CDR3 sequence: CASSQREGGTDTQYF. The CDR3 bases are TGCGCCAGCAGCCAGCGGGAGGGGGGCACAGATACGCAGTATTTT.

CDR3: CATTPGATSYEQYF. CDR3 coding DNA: TGTGCCACCACCCCAGGGGCGACCTCCTACGAGCAGTACTTC. J is TRBJ2-7 and V is TRBV6-5; the D gene is possibly TRBD1 (6 bases). Germline CDR1 MNHEY, CDR2 SVGAGI. V gave up 10 bases and J gave up 0 bases, with 16 bases separating them. This CDR3 is 14 amino acids long.

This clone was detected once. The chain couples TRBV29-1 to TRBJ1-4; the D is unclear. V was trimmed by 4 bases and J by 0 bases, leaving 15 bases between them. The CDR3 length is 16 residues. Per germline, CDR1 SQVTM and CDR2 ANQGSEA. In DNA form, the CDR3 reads TGCAGCGTTGTTTTGTTAAACTTGGCAACTAATGAAAAACTGTTTTTT. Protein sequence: CSVVLLNLATNEKLFF.